This TCR beta chain was captured by sequencing in a study of post-analysis software for immune sequencing data. Findings of the study overall: The study found TRBV5-6, TRBV5-1 and TRBV20-1 among four to six TRBV segments more frequent in patients than controls.

TCR beta cDNA libraries had unique molecular identifiers. TCRdb re-analysed the PCR reads in MiXCR, keeping a single row per CDR3 protein. The data contain 820,000 or so distinct CDR3 sequences, under 70% of them singletons. This CDR3 contains 14 residues. Germline lookup yields CDR1 SGHRS and CDR2 YFSETQ. Trimming cost V 4 bases and J 0 bases, with 10 bases left between them. The table lists this clonotype with a few counts. Antigen unknown. The genes are TRBV5-1 and TRBJ2-5; the D gene is possibly TRBD1 (6 bases). This TCR came from a girl between 5 and 17 years old with multiple sclerosis. Material: blood. In DNA, the CDR3 is TGCGCCAGCAGCACAACAGGGTACCAAGAGACCCAGTACTTC. Protein: CASSTTGYQETQYF.